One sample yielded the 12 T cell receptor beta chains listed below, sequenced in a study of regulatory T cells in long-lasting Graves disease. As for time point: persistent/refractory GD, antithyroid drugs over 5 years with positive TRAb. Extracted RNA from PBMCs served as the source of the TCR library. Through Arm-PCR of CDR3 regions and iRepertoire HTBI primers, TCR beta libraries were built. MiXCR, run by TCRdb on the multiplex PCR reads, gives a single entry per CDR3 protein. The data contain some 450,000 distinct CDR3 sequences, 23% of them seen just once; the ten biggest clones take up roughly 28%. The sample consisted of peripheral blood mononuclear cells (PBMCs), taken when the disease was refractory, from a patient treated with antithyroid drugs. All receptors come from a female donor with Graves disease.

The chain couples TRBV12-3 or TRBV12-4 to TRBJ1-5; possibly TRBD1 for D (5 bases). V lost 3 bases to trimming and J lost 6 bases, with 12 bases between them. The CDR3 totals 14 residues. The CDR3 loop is CASSFRQGGQPQHF. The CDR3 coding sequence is TGTGCCAGCAGTTTCCGGCAGGGCGGTCAGCCCCAGCATTTT.

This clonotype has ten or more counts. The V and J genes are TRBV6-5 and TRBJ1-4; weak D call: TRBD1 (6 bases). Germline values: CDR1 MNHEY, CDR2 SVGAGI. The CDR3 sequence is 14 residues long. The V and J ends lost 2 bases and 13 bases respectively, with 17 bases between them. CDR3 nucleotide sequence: TGTGCCAGCAGTTACGAAGACAGGCCCGGGGGACTGTTTTTT. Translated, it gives CASSYEDRPGGLFF.

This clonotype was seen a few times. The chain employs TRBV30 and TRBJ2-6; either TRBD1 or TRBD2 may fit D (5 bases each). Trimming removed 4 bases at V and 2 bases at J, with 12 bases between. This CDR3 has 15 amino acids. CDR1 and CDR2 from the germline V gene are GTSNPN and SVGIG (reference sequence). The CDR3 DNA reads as TGTGCCTGGACCCGTGGGGGAACTGGGGCCAACGTCCTGACTTTC. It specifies CAWTRGGTGANVLTF.

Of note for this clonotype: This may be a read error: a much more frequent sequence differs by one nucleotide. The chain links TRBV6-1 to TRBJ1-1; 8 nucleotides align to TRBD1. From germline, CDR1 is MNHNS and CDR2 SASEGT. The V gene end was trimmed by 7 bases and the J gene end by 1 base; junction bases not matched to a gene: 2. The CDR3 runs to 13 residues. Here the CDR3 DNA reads TGTGCCAGCATTGACAGGGGGAACACTGAAGCTTTCTTT. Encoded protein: CASIDRGNTEAFF.

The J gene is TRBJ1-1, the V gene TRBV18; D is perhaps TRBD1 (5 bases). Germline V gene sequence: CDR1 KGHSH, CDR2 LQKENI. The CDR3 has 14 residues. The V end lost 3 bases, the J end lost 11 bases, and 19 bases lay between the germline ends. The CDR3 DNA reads TGTGCCAGCTCACCGACCGGGACCGACAGTAGCGCTTTCTTT. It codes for CASSPTGTDSSAFF.

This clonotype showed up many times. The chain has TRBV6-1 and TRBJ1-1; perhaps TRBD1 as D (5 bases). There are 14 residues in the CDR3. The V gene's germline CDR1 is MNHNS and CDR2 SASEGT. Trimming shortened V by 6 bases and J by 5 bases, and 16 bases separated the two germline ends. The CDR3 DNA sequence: TGTGCCAGCAGACCGCGGGACTCGGGGACTGAAGCTTTCTTT. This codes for CASRPRDSGTEAFF.

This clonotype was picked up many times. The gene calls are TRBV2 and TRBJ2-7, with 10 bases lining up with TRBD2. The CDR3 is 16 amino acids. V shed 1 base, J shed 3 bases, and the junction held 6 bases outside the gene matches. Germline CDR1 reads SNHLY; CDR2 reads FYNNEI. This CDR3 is CASSEGWSSGSYEQYF. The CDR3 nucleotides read TGTGCCAGCAGTGAAGGTTGGTCTAGCGGGAGCTACGAGCAGTACTTC.

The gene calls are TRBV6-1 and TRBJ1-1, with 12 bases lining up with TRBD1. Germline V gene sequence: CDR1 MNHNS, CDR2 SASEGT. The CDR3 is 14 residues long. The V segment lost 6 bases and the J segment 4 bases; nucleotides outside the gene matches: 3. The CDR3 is CASRGQGASTEAFF. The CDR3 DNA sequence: TGTGCCAGCAGGGGACAGGGGGCTAGCACTGAAGCTTTCTTT.

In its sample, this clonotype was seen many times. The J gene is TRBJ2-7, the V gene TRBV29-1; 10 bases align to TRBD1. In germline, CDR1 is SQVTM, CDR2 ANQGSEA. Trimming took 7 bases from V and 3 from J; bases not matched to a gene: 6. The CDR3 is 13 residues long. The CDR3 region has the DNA TGCAGCGCGAGTTGGACAGGGGGCTACGAGCAGTACTTC. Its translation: CSASWTGGYEQYF.

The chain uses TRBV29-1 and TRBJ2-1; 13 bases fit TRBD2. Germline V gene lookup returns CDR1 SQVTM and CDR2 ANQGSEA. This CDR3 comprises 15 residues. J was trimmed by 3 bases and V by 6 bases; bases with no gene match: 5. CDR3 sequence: CSVRRTSGSYNEQFF. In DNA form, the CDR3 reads TGCAGCGTGAGACGGACTAGCGGGAGCTACAATGAGCAGTTCTTC.

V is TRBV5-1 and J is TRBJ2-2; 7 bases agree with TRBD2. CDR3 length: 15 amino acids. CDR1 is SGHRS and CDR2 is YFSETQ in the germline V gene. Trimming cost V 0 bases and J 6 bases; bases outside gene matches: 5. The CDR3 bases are TGCGCCAGCAGCTTGGAGGCGGGAGTTTCCGGGGAGCTGTTTTTT. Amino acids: CASSLEAGVSGELFF.

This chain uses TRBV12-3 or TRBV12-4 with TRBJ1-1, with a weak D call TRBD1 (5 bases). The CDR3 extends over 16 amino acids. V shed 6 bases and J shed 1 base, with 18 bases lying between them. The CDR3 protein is CASSPPPRGGNTEAFF. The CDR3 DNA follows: TGTGCCAGCAGCCCCCCCCCCCGGGGGGGGAACACTGAAGCTTTCTTT.